The 5 T cell receptor beta chains presented below share a single source sample, sequenced in a study of immune cell composition in non-small cell lung cancer. Method: immunoSEQ multiplex PCR; TCRdb's copy keeps in-frame clones and lacks some. The table lists roughly 3,200 clones, 65% to 85% of them singletons. Sample: lung tumor tissue. These receptors were taken from a human donor with non-small cell lung cancer.

The chain combines TRBV27 with TRBJ1-5; tentative D call: TRBD1 (5 bases). This CDR3 has 13 amino acids. The V end was cut by 3 bases, the J end by 6 bases, with 9 bases between. Germline CDR1 is MNHEY and CDR2 is SMNVEV (reference sequence). The CDR3 DNA reads as TGTGCCAGCAGTTTCGGGGGAGGTCAGCCCCAGCATTTT. This codes for CASSFGGGQPQHF.

V is TRBV10-3 and J is TRBJ1-5, with 8 bases lining up with TRBD1. V trimming: 2 bases; J trimming: 0 bases; junction bases outside the gene matches: 6. This CDR3 is built from 17 residues. CDR1 is ENHRY and CDR2 is SYGVKD in the germline V gene. The CDR3 DNA reads TGTGCCATCAGTGAGACCAGACAGGGGTATAGCAATCAGCCCCAGCATTTT. Its protein is CAISETRQGYSNQPQHF.

This clone was recorded only once. The chain is built from TRBV30 and TRBJ2-7; 10 bases match TRBD1. The CDR3 extends over 13 amino acids. Germline V gene sequence: CDR1 GTSNPN, CDR2 SVGIG (reference sequence). The V and J ends lost 7 bases and 4 bases, in that order; junction bases with no gene match: 7. CDR3 nucleotide sequence: TGTGCCTTCCTAGGACAGGGGGGGTACGAGCAGTACTTC. It codes for CAFLGQGGYEQYF.

This chain joins TRBV5-1 and TRBJ2-7, with TRBD1 as a possible D gene (6 bases). The CDR3 is 13 amino acids. V was clipped by 4 bases and J by 3 bases, with 11 bases between them. Germline-derived CDR1 and CDR2 are SGHRS and YFSETQ. The DNA of the CDR3 is TGCGCCAGCAGCCCGACAGGCGGCTACGAGCAGTACTTC. As protein: CASSPTGGYEQYF.

This rearrangement joins TRBV27 to TRBJ1-6, with unresolved D. The CDR3 contains 12 residues. Trimming pared 3 bases from V and 8 bases from J, leaving 5 bases between. Germline V CDR1 and CDR2: MNHEY, SMNVEV (reference sequence). CDR3 protein: CASSFRDSPLHF. CDR3 in DNA: TGTGCCAGCAGTTTCCGGGATTCACCCCTCCACTTT.